This T cell receptor (beta chain) was obtained from a study of cytotoxic CD8 clonotypes in ibrutinib-treated CLL (dated by TCRdb to the early 2020s). At the level of the whole study: The cohort included roughly 15 treatment-naive and ten to eleven relapsed/refractory patients; roughly 17 were IGHV unmutated. Responses were partial in about 25 patients and complete in 2; after median around 66 months follow-up, some 15 stayed in remission and approximately 12 progressed. The response samples were drawn at a median of 12 months into treatment, with a range of about 6 to 36 months. On average, each sample yielded 270,000 or so productive templates and tens of thousands of productive rearrangements. Of the approximately 86 people in the trial, around 26 had longitudinal samples available. Cryopreserved peripheral blood mononuclear cells were collected at three points: before therapy, at response, and at either sustained remission or disease progression. Patients were still on ibrutinib when every remission and progressive disease sample was collected.

The time point label for this specimen denotes: roughly 23 months on ibrutinib. Around 1.8 micrograms of genomic DNA were extracted from cryopreserved PBMCs for TCR beta library preparation. High-throughput TCR beta sequencing was performed on longitudinal blood samples from CLL patients receiving ibrutinib monotherapy. The patients took part in an open-label, single-center phase 2 trial of ibrutinib monotherapy. With regard to this clone: It has no known antigen specificity. Within one base of it there is no much larger clone, and no base qualities were kept.

On the study overall, not on this receptor specifically: Baseline clonality was found to be higher than that of age-matched healthy donors and was strongly correlated with circulating CD8+ T-cell counts. Sampling times were not matched between patients in sustained remission and patients whose disease was progressing, and lymph node repertoires were not examined. An increase in clonality was observed at ibrutinib response, with clonality remaining stable during sustained remission and falling back toward baseline at progression. Public clonotypes were found to be uncommon and were observed to contract or remain stable during treatment; the increase in clonality was shown to reflect expansion of private clonotypes at ibrutinib response.

On a MiSeq, deep resolution sequencing aimed for a depth between 1 in 1 million and 1 in 200,000 T cells, with each clonotype covered approximately 9.2x on average. The immunoSEQ hsTCRB Kit was used to generate the TCR beta libraries. The published analysis was carried out like this. ImmunoSEQ Data Assistant and ImmunoSEQ Analyzer were used for data analysis, and V, D and J genes were assigned according to IMGT definitions. Clonality, with values ranging from 0 to 1, was calculated as one minus the normalized Shannon entropy of productive rearrangement frequencies. Only overrepresented clonotypes making up at least 0.05% of the repertoire of each patient were included in the public clonotype analysis. About twelve repertoires from age-matched healthy donors, obtained from immuneACCESS, served as clonality controls. Here the immuneACCESS table is served through TCRdb, limited to in-frame sequences with V and J called. Missing clones are a known gap in these copies; in checked studies unresolved V genes cover under half, and the rest lacks a known reason. That table supplies the V and J calls and clone size; D and trimming were determined from the DNA. Present in this sample are about 140,000 clones, roughly three quarters of which were seen just once. Around 5% of the sample belongs to the ten largest clones.

Sample: PBMCs, taken after 24 months of ibrutinib treatment. This TCR was sampled from a human donor with chronic lymphocytic leukemia.

In nucleotides, the sequence is TGTGCCACCCGGGCCCTAGCCTACAATGAGCAGTTCTTC. It codes for CATRALAYNEQFF. The sequence joins TRBV10-3 to TRBJ2-1; too little of a D gene remains to name it. The germline V gene encodes CDR1 ENHRY and CDR2 SYGVKD. V is cut by 10 bases and J by 2 bases, and the space between the germline ends is 12 bases. The CDR3 covers 13 residues, taking in both the cysteine and the phenylalanine. Just CDR3 DNA is preserved here, 39 bases in frame from base 1.